The sequence of this T cell receptor (beta chain) was determined in a study of blood T cell repertoires in COVID-19. Study details: Sites across the United States, Italy and Spain contributed samples from acute and convalescent COVID-19.

Germline V gene sequence: CDR1 MNHEY, CDR2 SVGAGI. V gave up 2 bases and J gave up 7 bases; unmatched junction bases: 9. CDR3 size: 16 residues. In the original processing: Amplification with reference gene primers provided the estimates of nucleated cell counts. The data were produced by immunoSEQ multiplex PCR, yet TCRdb's version contains in-frame clones alone and is incomplete. The V and J calls and the clone size are those of that table, but D and trimming were determined from the DNA. This sample has 150,000 to 200,000 clones, with 87% found just once. The clonotype originates from a man aged 60-69 years with active or convalescent COVID-19. J is TRBJ2-1 and V is TRBV6-5; 9 bases are a match to TRBD1. The sequenced sample consisted of peripheral blood. The CDR3 protein is CASSYGGTGRRNEQFF. CDR3 in DNA: TGTGCCAGCAGTTACGGGGGGACAGGGAGGAGGAATGAGCAGTTCTTC.